Below are 28 T cell receptor beta chains sequenced from a single sample in a study of neurological immune-mediated disorders. In TCRdb, the 5' RACE reads were re-called with MiXCR into one record per CDR3 protein. Of tens of thousands of distinct CDR3 sequences in the sample, about a tenth were seen once. The sequencing sample was made of PBMCs. Receptor source: a man between 35 and 55 years old in good health.

Ten or more counts support this clonotype. The V and J genes are TRBV7-8 and TRBJ1-1; D is unresolved. From germline, CDR1 is SGHVS and CDR2 FQNEAQ. V was cut by 3 bases and J by 1 base, with 6 bases left in between. The CDR3 sequence is 13 residues long. The CDR3 coding sequence is TGTGCCAGCAGCTTTACAAGGAACACTGAAGCTTTCTTT. Its protein is CASSFTRNTEAFF.

The chain employs TRBV6-5 and TRBJ2-1; the D call may be TRBD1 or TRBD2 (5 bases each). The CDR3 loop spans 15 amino acids. Trimming removed 2 bases from V and 2 bases from J, with 10 bases in between. Germline assignment: CDR1 MNHEY and CDR2 SVGAGI. The CDR3 loop reads CASSYAGTTYNEQFF. In DNA form, the CDR3 reads TGTGCCAGCAGTTACGCCGGGACCACCTACAATGAGCAGTTCTTC.

In this sample, this clonotype turned up many times. The rearrangement uses TRBV3-1 and TRBJ2-3; D unclear. The CDR3 is 13 residues long. Looked up from germline, CDR1 is LGHDT and CDR2 is YNNKEL (reference sequence). V lost 0 bases, J lost 4 bases, and 5 bases lay in between. Here the CDR3 DNA reads TGTGCCAGCAGCCAAGAAAACCCAGATACGCAGTATTTT. Translating gives CASSQENPDTQYF.

Ten or more counts support this clonotype. The chain carries TRBV29-1 and TRBJ2-1; tentatively, D is TRBD1 (6 bases). CDR3 length: 14 amino acids. The germline gives CDR1 SQVTM, CDR2 ANQGSEA. Deletions cut 2 bases from V and 9 bases from J, with 17 bases between. CDR3 region: CSVEKRLEGGEQFF. The CDR3, as DNA: TGCAGCGTTGAAAAGCGCCTAGAAGGGGGTGAGCAGTTCTTC.

This clonotype was recorded many times. This rearrangement joins TRBV20-1 to TRBJ2-7, with TRBD2 matching 8 bases. Germline trimming cut 5 bases from V and 0 bases from J; bases unmatched to any gene: 9. Germline V gene lookup returns CDR1 DFQATT and CDR2 SNEGSKA (reference sequence). CDR3 length equals 15 residues. The CDR3 loop is CSAGVSGRPSYEQYF. The DNA for the CDR3 is TGCAGTGCTGGAGTAAGCGGGAGACCCTCCTACGAGCAGTACTTC.

This clonotype was found many times. The rearrangement joins TRBV5-1 to TRBJ2-4; D unclear. Deletions cut 4 bases from V and 4 bases from J, with 15 bases between. The CDR3 consists of 15 residues. From germline, CDR1 is SGHRS and CDR2 YFSETQ. The CDR3 region is CASSPGGQEKNIQYF. The CDR3 DNA reads as TGCGCCAGCAGCCCCGGTGGGCAGGAGAAAAACATTCAGTACTTC.

Many counts were recorded for this clonotype. V and J are TRBV10-3 and TRBJ1-1; no clear D. CDR1 ENHRY and CDR2 SYGVKD come from the germline V gene. The CDR3 is 14 amino acids. The ends were cut back, 3 bases at V and 0 bases at J, with 8 bases in the middle. The CDR3 nucleotides are TGTGCCATCAGTGACGCAACAGTGAACACTGAAGCTTTCTTT. As protein: CAISDATVNTEAFF.

Many counts were recorded for this clonotype. The CDR3 sequence: CATSDPGQGAGGYNEQFF. DNA for the CDR3: TGTGCCACCAGTGATCCGGGACAGGGGGCGGGCGGGTACAATGAGCAGTTCTTC. The chain links TRBV24-1 to TRBJ2-1, with 12 bases aligning to TRBD1. Trimming cost V 3 bases and J 4 bases; bases outside gene matches: 9. This CDR3 contains 18 residues. Looked up from germline, CDR1 is KGHDR and CDR2 is SFDVKD.

This clonotype showed up many times. The V call is TRBV12-3 or TRBV12-4, the J call TRBJ2-3; 7 bases agree with TRBD2. The CDR3 has 13 amino acids. V shed 6 bases, J shed 6 bases, and the junction held 6 bases outside the gene matches. CDR3 coding DNA: TGTGCCAGCAGCCCCCTGGGGGGGGATACGCAGTATTTT. It is translated as CASSPLGGDTQYF.

Ten or more counts support this clonotype. Germline and junction disagree at one end, which may indicate a read error. The V call is TRBV20-1, the J call TRBJ1-2; TRBD1 aligns across 11 bases. CDR1 is DFQATT and CDR2 is SNEGSKA in the germline V gene (reference sequence). CDR3 length: 16 amino acids. CDR3 sequence (DNA): TGCAGTGCAAGAGGACGGACAGGGGGCCTGACGGGGGGCTACACCTTC. Protein: CSARGRTGGLTGGYTF.

The V and J genes are TRBV20-1 and TRBJ2-1, with 8 bases aligning to TRBD2. Germline V CDR1 and CDR2: DFQATT, SNEGSKA (reference sequence). The V segment lost 5 bases and the J segment 6 bases; nucleotides outside the gene matches: 6. This CDR3 is built from 13 residues. The CDR3 here is CSAGDGRANEQFF. CDR3 bases: TGCAGTGCTGGGGACGGGAGGGCCAATGAGCAGTTCTTC.

A word on this clonotype: One junction end does not reproduce the germline sequence, and a read error may be involved. The chain couples TRBV10-3 to TRBJ2-3; possible D gene TRBD2, 5 bases. From germline, CDR1 is ENHRY and CDR2 SYGVKD. The CDR3 totals 16 residues. Here the CDR3 DNA reads TGTGCCTTCAGTTCTTCTACTAGGGAATCGTCGGATACGCAGTATTTT. It encodes CAFSSSTRESSDTQYF.

The chain carries TRBV5-5 and TRBJ1-1, with TRBD1 identical over 9 bases. The CDR3 runs 16 residues. The V gene's germline CDR1 is SGHKS and CDR2 YYEKEE (reference sequence). V dropped 7 bases and J dropped 4; count of bases not matched to a gene: 14. In DNA, the CDR3 is TGTGCCAGCGGGGACAGGGAGTTTGGGGGTAGCACTGAAGCTTTCTTT. Protein: CASGDREFGGSTEAFF.

This clonotype has at least ten counts. This CDR3 reads CSARGGGGAYNEQFF. In DNA form, the CDR3 reads TGCAGTGCTAGGGGCGGCGGGGGGGCTTACAATGAGCAGTTCTTC. This chain uses TRBV20-1 with TRBJ2-1, with 9 bases fitting TRBD2. Germline V gene data show CDR1 as DFQATT and CDR2 as SNEGSKA (reference sequence). The CDR3 extends over 15 amino acids. With V trimmed by 3 bases and J by 4 bases, 7 bases remained unmatched.

This clonotype was counted many times. The V gene is TRBV5-5, the J gene TRBJ1-1; unclear D gene. Trimming stripped 0 bases from V and 4 bases from J, with 10 bases between. Germline V gene lookup returns CDR1 SGHKS and CDR2 YYEKEE (reference sequence). This CDR3 contains 14 residues. CDR3 residues: CASSLGLWGTEAFF. CDR3 in DNA: TGTGCCAGCAGCTTGGGGTTATGGGGCACTGAAGCTTTCTTT.

At least ten counts were recorded for this clonotype. J is TRBJ1-1 and V is TRBV20-1, with D uncertain. Per the germline V gene, CDR1 is DFQATT and CDR2 is SNEGSKA (reference sequence). The V end was cut by 3 bases, the J end by 0 bases, with 8 bases between. This CDR3 comprises 13 residues. DNA for the CDR3: TGCAGTGCTAGTCAACAGCTGAACACTGAAGCTTTCTTT. This encodes CSASQQLNTEAFF.

The gene calls are TRBV14 and TRBJ1-1, with D possibly TRBD1 on 6 matching bases. Deletions cut 4 bases from V and 4 bases from J, with 19 bases between. The CDR3 length is 16 residues. The germline V gene encodes CDR1 SGHDN and CDR2 FVKESK. The CDR3 bases are TGTGCCAGCAGCCCTCTGGAGGGGGGTAGGGTCACTGAAGCTTTCTTT. Protein product: CASSPLEGGRVTEAFF.

The V gene is TRBV4-1, the J gene TRBJ1-6, with D perhaps matching TRBD1 (6 bases). Germline assignment: CDR1 MGHRA and CDR2 YSYEKL. Between the trimmed V and J ends, which lost 0 bases and 10 bases, there was a span of 13 bases. This CDR3 contains 15 residues. For the CDR3, the DNA is TGCGCCAGCAGCCAAGAAACAGGGAGTTGGTCACCCCTCCACTTT. Encoded protein: CASSQETGSWSPLHF.

At least ten counts were recorded for this clonotype. The gene calls are TRBV27 and TRBJ2-1, with TRBD2 matching over 10 bases. This CDR3 contains 15 residues. V lost 6 bases, J lost 2 bases, and 4 bases stayed unmatched. The germline CDR1 and CDR2 sequences are MNHEY and SMNVEV (reference sequence). The CDR3 reads CASSSSGRAYNEQFF. CDR3 in DNA: TGTGCCAGCAGCTCAAGCGGGAGGGCCTACAATGAGCAGTTCTTC.

This clonotype was recorded at least ten times. V gene TRBV5-1 combines with J gene TRBJ2-1, with 13 bases lining up with TRBD2. CDR1 is SGHRS, CDR2 YFSETQ, per germline. The CDR3 covers 15 residues. With 3 bases clipped from V and 8 bases from J, the junction kept 5 bases outside the gene matches. The CDR3, as DNA: TGCGCCAGCAGCTCGGGGACTAGCGGGACGGATGAGCAGTTCTTC. This codes for CASSSGTSGTDEQFF.

The chain joins TRBV19 to TRBJ1-2, with 11 nucleotides matching TRBD1. CDR1 is LNHDA and CDR2 is SQIVND in the germline V gene (reference sequence). The CDR3 has 14 amino acids. The V segment lost 9 bases and the J segment 6 bases; nucleotides outside the gene matches: 9. The CDR3 DNA follows: TGTGCCAGCAGGACAGGGGGCTTCGTAGATGGCTACACCTTC. Translation: CASRTGGFVDGYTF.

There are many counts of this clonotype. The chain couples TRBV12-3 or TRBV12-4 to TRBJ1-4; D unclear. Trimming stripped 1 base from V and 8 bases from J, with 8 bases between. This CDR3 spans 13 amino acids. CDR3 nucleotide sequence: TGTGCCAGCAGTTTAGGTGCAGGCGAAAAACTGTTTTTT. It codes for CASSLGAGEKLFF.

The table lists this clonotype with many counts. V is TRBV6-1 and J is TRBJ2-4; D is uncertain. The CDR3 covers 14 residues. V lost 6 bases and J 3 bases, leaving 12 bases between the germline ends. Per the germline V gene, CDR1 is MNHNS and CDR2 is SASEGT. Written as DNA, the CDR3 is TGTGCCAGCAGCGTCCTCAGTAGCAAAAACATTCAGTACTTC. This translates into CASSVLSSKNIQYF.

In this sample, this clonotype turned up many times. This chain joins TRBV5-1 and TRBJ2-1; D might be TRBD2 (6 bases). CDR1 is SGHRS and CDR2 is YFSETQ in the germline V gene. The CDR3 has 11 residues. V was cut by 7 bases and J by 9 bases, with 11 bases left in between. As DNA, the CDR3 is TGCGCCAGCCGGGAGCTAAGTGAGCAGTTCTTC. This sequence encodes CASRELSEQFF.

Many counts were recorded for this clonotype. The chain carries TRBV28 and TRBJ2-3, with a possible D match to TRBD2 (6 bases). V lost 4 bases and J lost 7, with 15 bases in between. Germline CDR1 and CDR2: MDHEN and SYDVKM. This CDR3 spans 14 amino acids. The chain's CDR3 is CASSSTAGYNTQYF. The CDR3 nucleotides read TGTGCCAGCAGTTCCACAGCGGGCTACAATACGCAGTATTTT.

This clonotype was counted ten times or more. The V gene is TRBV20-1, the J gene TRBJ2-3; 7 bases agree with TRBD2. The V and J ends lost 5 bases and 4 bases, in that order; junction bases with no gene match: 12. The CDR3 loop spans 15 amino acids. Germline-derived CDR1 and CDR2 are DFQATT and SNEGSKA (reference sequence). The CDR3 reads CSAPKAGVLSDTQYF. DNA for the CDR3: TGCAGTGCTCCCAAGGCGGGGGTCTTATCAGATACGCAGTATTTT.

The chain uses TRBV28 and TRBJ2-5; a weak D match, TRBD1 (6 bases). The V and J ends lost 5 bases and 5 bases respectively, with 18 bases between them. This CDR3 has 15 amino acids. The V gene's germline CDR1 is MDHEN and CDR2 SYDVKM. The CDR3, as DNA: TGTGCCAGCAGTGCCTGGGACATAGGAGAGGAGACCCAGTACTTC. Its translation: CASSAWDIGEETQYF. Using reference TRBV28 and TRBJ2-5 for the parts outside the CDR3, the full variable domain is DVKVTQSSRYLVKRTGEKVFLECVQDMDHENMFWYRQDPGLGLRLIYFSYDVKMKEKGDIPEGYSVSREKKERFSLILESASTNQTSMYLCASSAWDIGEETQYFGPGTRLLVL.

The rearrangement joins TRBV19 to TRBJ2-3, with TRBD1 identical over 7 bases. The CDR3 has 14 residues. CDR1 LNHDA and CDR2 SQIVND come from the germline V gene (reference sequence). Trimming cost V 7 bases and J 0 bases; bases outside gene matches: 4. CDR3 region: CASTLTGSTDTQYF. CDR3 bases: TGTGCCAGTACCTTGACAGGGAGCACAGATACGCAGTATTTT.